This entry lists 26 T cell receptor beta chains sequenced from one sample in a study of blood T cell repertoires in COVID-19. Profiling relied on immunoSEQ multiplex PCR, and the TCRdb table lists in-frame clones only, not all of them. The repertoire holds roughly 370,000 clones, with around nine tenths as singletons. Material: PBMCs or T cells enriched from blood (not recorded which). These receptors all stem from a woman aged 45-65 years who had recovered from COVID-19.

The CDR3 bases are TGTGCCAGCAGCCGGGACAGGGGGACTGAAGCTTTCTTT. As protein: CASSRDRGTEAFF. V and J are TRBV16 and TRBJ1-1, with 11 bases matching TRBD1. The CDR3 has 13 amino acids. Germline values: CDR1 KGHSY, CDR2 FQNENV. Germline trimming cut 4 bases from V and 5 bases from J; bases unmatched to any gene: 0.

The rearrangement joins TRBV5-1 to TRBJ1-1; no reliable D call. The CDR3 loop spans 14 amino acids. V dropped 3 bases and J dropped 1 base, with 10 bases sitting between them. Germline V gene data show CDR1 as SGHRS and CDR2 as YFSETQ. The CDR3 DNA reads TGCGCCAGCAGCTGGGCAACAACGAACACTGAAGCTTTCTTT. This encodes CASSWATTNTEAFF.

This chain uses TRBV6-5 with TRBJ1-2, with 9 nucleotides matching TRBD1. The CDR3 totals 14 residues. Germline trimming cut 6 bases from V and 2 bases from J; bases unmatched to any gene: 4. From germline, CDR1 is MNHEY and CDR2 SVGAGI. CDR3 nucleotide sequence: TGTGCCAGCAGCCTAGACAGGGGGAACTATGGCTACACCTTC. Residues: CASSLDRGNYGYTF.

This rearrangement joins TRBV28 to TRBJ1-4; 8 bases align to TRBD1. The CDR3 runs 15 residues. The germline gives CDR1 MDHEN, CDR2 SYDVKM. The V gene end was trimmed by 3 bases and the J gene end by 10 bases; junction bases not matched to a gene: 10. CDR3 nucleotide sequence: TGTGCCAGCAGTTTGGGTGGACAGGGTTTCGGAAAACTGTTTTTT. Translating it yields CASSLGGQGFGKLFF.

The chain uses TRBV18 and TRBJ2-1, with 9 positions matching TRBD1. J gave up 8 bases and V 3 bases, and 17 bases lay outside the gene matches. Germline-derived CDR1 and CDR2 are KGHSH and LQKENI. The CDR3 spans 18 residues. This CDR3 is CASSPFDTRDRVQDEQFF. For the CDR3, the DNA is TGTGCCAGCTCACCCTTCGATACCCGGGACAGGGTTCAGGATGAGCAGTTCTTC.

The rearrangement uses TRBV9 and TRBJ2-7; D is perhaps TRBD1 (5 bases). The germline V gene has CDR1 SGDLS and CDR2 YYNGEE. Trimming took 5 bases from V and 0 from J, leaving 15 bases between them. This CDR3 region has 15 residues. CDR3 nucleotide sequence: TGTGCCAGCAGTTTAGGGGCCTTAAGCTCCTACGAGCAGTACTTC. Protein product: CASSLGALSSYEQYF.

The J gene is TRBJ2-1, the V gene TRBV9; TRBD2 agrees at 11 bases. This CDR3 has 12 residues. Germline V lookup: CDR1 SGDLS, CDR2 YYNGEE. V gave up 10 bases and J gave up 9 bases; unmatched junction bases: 6. CDR3: CASGTSGSEQFF. The CDR3 DNA follows: TGTGCCTCCGGGACTAGCGGATCTGAGCAGTTCTTC.

The chain carries TRBV6-2 or TRBV6-3 and TRBJ1-2; 8 bases are a match to TRBD1. CDR1 is MNHEY, CDR2 SVGEGT, per germline. Trimming removed 0 bases from V and 4 bases from J; junction bases left unmatched: 4. CDR3 size: 15 residues. Here the CDR3 DNA reads TGTGCCAGCAGTTACTCGACAGGGGAAGGCTATGGCTACACCTTC. Its translation is CASSYSTGEGYGYTF.

The chain is built from TRBV18 and TRBJ1-2, with 8 positions matching TRBD1. Germline V gene data show CDR1 as KGHSH and CDR2 as LQKENI. The V segment lost 2 bases and the J segment 1 base; nucleotides outside the gene matches: 12. The CDR3 runs 18 residues. DNA for the CDR3: TGTGCCAGCTCACCAATGGGGACAGGCGCTAATCTTAACTATGGCTACACCTTC. It yields the protein CASSPMGTGANLNYGYTF.

V is TRBV27 and J is TRBJ2-2; TRBD1 aligns across 7 bases. The junction had 5 bases not matched to a gene; V was cut back by 3 bases and J by 4 bases. Per the germline V gene, CDR1 is MNHEY and CDR2 is SMNVEV (reference sequence). The CDR3 has 15 residues. CDR3 DNA sequence: TGTGCCAGCAGTTTGAGACAGGGCGGCACCGGGGAGCTGTTTTTT. Translated: CASSLRQGGTGELFF.

In this sample, this clone turned up once. The DNA of the CDR3 is TGCAGCGTCGCGGTCCTTCCGACAGGGGGTGAGTACGAGCAGTACTTC. This translates into CSVAVLPTGGEYEQYF. V is TRBV29-1 and J is TRBJ2-7; the match to TRBD1 covers 9 bases. Germline values: CDR1 SQVTM, CDR2 ANQGSEA. The V segment lost 6 bases and the J segment 4 bases; nucleotides outside the gene matches: 16. The CDR3 extends over 16 amino acids.

V is TRBV19 and J is TRBJ1-2, with D perhaps TRBD1 (6 bases). V lost 6 bases and J lost 5, with 19 bases in between. Germline CDR1 is LNHDA and CDR2 is SQIVND (reference sequence). The CDR3 loop spans 15 amino acids. The CDR3 coding sequence is TGTGCCAGTAGCATTTGGACAGAGCCTGAATATGGCTACACCTTC. Protein: CASSIWTEPEYGYTF.

The CDR3 spells CASSLSFWAESYEQYF. As DNA, the CDR3 is TGTGCCAGCAGCTTGTCTTTCTGGGCCGAGAGCTACGAGCAGTACTTC. The gene calls are TRBV5-8 and TRBJ2-7; D is undetermined. V dropped 1 base and J dropped 3 bases, with 17 bases sitting between them. Germline V gene data show CDR1 as SGHTS and CDR2 as YDEGEE. This CDR3 contains 16 residues.

This clone was counted a single time. This rearrangement joins TRBV5-4 to TRBJ2-3, with D perhaps matching TRBD2 (7 bases). From germline, CDR1 is SGHNT and CDR2 YYREEE (reference sequence). The CDR3 loop spans 15 amino acids. The V end lost 4 bases, the J end lost 2 bases, and 14 bases lay between the germline ends. DNA for the CDR3: TGTGCCAGCAGCCCCGGGGGGCCCCCCACAGATACGCAGTATTTT. This codes for CASSPGGPPTDTQYF. The full variable domain, completed using reference TRBV5-4 and TRBJ2-3, is ETGVTQSPTHLIKTRGQQVTLRCSSQSGHNTVSWYQQALGQGPQFIFQYYREEENGRGNFPPRFSGLQFPNYSSELNVNALELDDSALYLCASSPGGPPTDTQYFGPGTRLTVL.

The gene calls are TRBV2 and TRBJ2-2, with 7 bases lining up with TRBD2. The CDR3 loop spans 15 amino acids. Germline-derived CDR1 and CDR2 are SNHLY and FYNNEI. V gave up 2 bases and J gave up 4 bases; unmatched junction bases: 4. The CDR3 region is CASSESGGPTGELFF. CDR3 DNA sequence: TGTGCCAGCAGTGAATCGGGGGGACCCACCGGGGAGCTGTTTTTT. Full variable domain (missing parts from reference TRBV2 and TRBJ2-2): EPEVTQTPSHQVTQMGQEVILRCVPISNHLYFYWYRQILGQKVEFLVSFYNNEISEKSEIFDDQFSVERPDGSNFTLKIRSTKLEDSAMYFCASSESGGPTGELFFGEGSRLTVL.

The chain joins TRBV19 to TRBJ1-1; D remains unclear. The V gene's germline CDR1 is LNHDA and CDR2 SQIVND (reference sequence). V lost 6 bases to trimming and J lost 1 base, with 18 bases between them. CDR3 length: 16 residues. CDR3 sequence reads: CASSPPRSAGNTEAFF. CDR3 nucleotide sequence: TGTGCCAGTAGCCCCCCCCGCAGCGCCGGGAACACTGAAGCTTTCTTT.

The rearrangement links TRBV4-2 to TRBJ2-7; 12 nucleotides match TRBD2. The CDR3 loop spans 15 amino acids. The junction had 5 bases not matched to a gene; V was cut back by 8 bases and J by 0 bases. Germline loops: CDR1 LGHNA, CDR2 YNFKEQ. This chain's CDR3 is CASSTSGGSSYEQYF. In DNA, the CDR3 is TGTGCCAGCTCTACTAGCGGGGGGTCCTCCTACGAGCAGTACTTC.

V usage is TRBV4-3 and J usage is TRBJ1-6, with 8 positions matching TRBD1. CDR3 size: 14 residues. CDR1 LGHNA and CDR2 YSLEER come from the germline V gene. V lost 5 bases and J lost 10; bases outside the gene matches: 7. The CDR3 sequence is CASSSDRENSPLHF. The DNA for the CDR3 is TGCGCCAGCAGCTCGGACAGGGAGAACTCACCCCTCCACTTT.

This clone was seen a single time. This rearrangement joins TRBV19 to TRBJ2-3; possibly TRBD2 for D (6 bases). Trimming took 5 bases from V and 6 from J, leaving 12 bases between them. The CDR3 runs to 13 residues. Germline V CDR1 and CDR2: LNHDA, SQIVND (reference sequence). In DNA, the CDR3 is TGTGCCAGTAGTTCGGCGGGGTCGGATACGCAGTATTTT. It is translated as CASSSAGSDTQYF.

V is TRBV21-1 and J is TRBJ2-3; TRBD2, the table's D call, was not compared with the DNA. TRBV21-1 is given as a pseudogene. This CDR3 has 15 residues. The CDR3: CASSRTSGPLNTQYF. The CDR3 DNA sequence: TGTGCCAGCAGCAGGACTAGCGGCCCCTTAAATACGCAGTATTTT.

The genes are TRBV9 and TRBJ2-5, with TRBD2 identical over 8 bases. The CDR3 has 14 residues. Germline V gene lookup returns CDR1 SGDLS and CDR2 YYNGEE. Losses at the gene ends were 0 bases for V and 6 bases for J; bases not matched to a gene: 4. The CDR3 DNA follows: TGTGCCAGCAGCGTAGAGGCGGGGGGACAGACCCAGTACTTC. It is translated as CASSVEAGGQTQYF.

This clone was recorded only once. The chain recombines TRBV5-1 with TRBJ1-6; D gene uncertain. V gave up 4 bases and J gave up 0 bases, with 8 bases separating them. This CDR3 spans 15 amino acids. CDR1 is SGHRS, CDR2 YFSETQ, per germline. The CDR3 nucleotides read TGCGCCAGCAGCGTCGTGAGCTCCTATAATTCACCCCTCCACTTT. Translating gives CASSVVSSYNSPLHF.

The CDR3 sequence is CASSLYRKGSEAFF. The CDR3 nucleotides are TGTGCCAGCAGCTTGTACAGGAAGGGTTCTGAAGCTTTCTTT. The chain is built from TRBV7-9 and TRBJ1-1; possibly TRBD1 for D (5 bases). CDR1 SEHNR and CDR2 FQNEAQ come from the germline V gene (reference sequence). The V end lost 3 bases, the J end lost 6 bases, and 14 bases lay between the germline ends. The CDR3 runs to 14 residues.

The chain combines TRBV27 with TRBJ1-4; 7 bases are a match to TRBD1. The CDR3 loop spans 17 amino acids. The V gene end was trimmed by 1 base and the J gene end by 3 bases; junction bases not matched to a gene: 8. CDR1 is MNHEY, CDR2 SMNVEV, per germline (reference sequence). CDR3: CASSLFYRGSPNEKLFF. The CDR3 DNA reads as TGTGCCAGCAGTTTATTTTACAGGGGATCTCCTAATGAAAAACTGTTTTTT.

The V and J genes are TRBV6-1 and TRBJ1-2, with no clear D. V was trimmed by 6 bases and J by 5 bases, leaving 16 bases between them. Germline V gene data show CDR1 as MNHNS and CDR2 as SASEGT. The length of the CDR3 is 14 residues. CDR3 protein: CASRGPARGYGYTF. The CDR3 bases are TGTGCCAGCAGAGGTCCGGCCCGAGGGTATGGCTACACCTTC.

The chain has TRBV27 and TRBJ2-2; TRBD2 matches 8 bases. Germline V gives CDR1 MNHEY, CDR2 SMNVEV (reference sequence). The CDR3 loop spans 19 amino acids. After removal of 4 bases from V and 0 bases from J, the junction contained 13 bases not matched to a gene. CDR3 sequence reads: CASSSRTGGAVTNTGELFF. The CDR3 nucleotides read TGTGCCAGCAGTTCGAGGACGGGGGGGGCTGTTACGAACACCGGGGAGCTGTTTTTT.